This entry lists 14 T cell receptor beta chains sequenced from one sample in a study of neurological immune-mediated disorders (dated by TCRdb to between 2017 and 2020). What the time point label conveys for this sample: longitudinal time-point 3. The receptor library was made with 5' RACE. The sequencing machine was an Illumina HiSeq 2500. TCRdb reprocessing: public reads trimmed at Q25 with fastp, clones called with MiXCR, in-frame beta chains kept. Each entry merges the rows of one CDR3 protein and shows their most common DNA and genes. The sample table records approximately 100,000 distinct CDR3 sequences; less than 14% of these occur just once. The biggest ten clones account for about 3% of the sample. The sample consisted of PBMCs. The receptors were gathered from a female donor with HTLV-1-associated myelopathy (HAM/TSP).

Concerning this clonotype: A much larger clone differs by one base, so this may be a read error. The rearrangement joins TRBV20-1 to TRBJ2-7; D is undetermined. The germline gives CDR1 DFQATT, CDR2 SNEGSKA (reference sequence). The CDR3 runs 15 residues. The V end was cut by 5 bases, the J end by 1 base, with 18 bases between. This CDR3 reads CSADFTGRWSYEQYF. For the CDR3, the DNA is TGCAGTGCTGATTTTACGGGCAGATGGTCCTACGAGCAGTACTTC.

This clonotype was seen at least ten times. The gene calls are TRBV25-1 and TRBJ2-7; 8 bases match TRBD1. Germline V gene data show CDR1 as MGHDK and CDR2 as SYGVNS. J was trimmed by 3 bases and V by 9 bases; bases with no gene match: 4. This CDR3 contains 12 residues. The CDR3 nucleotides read TGTGCCAGTCGGACAGGGCTCTACGAGCAGTACTTC. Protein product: CASRTGLYEQYF.

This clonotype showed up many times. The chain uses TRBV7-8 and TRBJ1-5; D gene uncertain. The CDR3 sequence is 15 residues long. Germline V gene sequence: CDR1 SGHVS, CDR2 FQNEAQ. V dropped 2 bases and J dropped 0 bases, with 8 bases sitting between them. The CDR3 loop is CASSLFIDSNQPQHF. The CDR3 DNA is TGTGCCAGCAGCTTATTCATTGATAGCAATCAGCCCCAGCATTTT. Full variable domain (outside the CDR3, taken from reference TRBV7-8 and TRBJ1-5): GAGVSQSPRYKVAKRGQDVALRCDPISGHVSLFWYQQALGQGPEFLTYFQNEAQLDKSGLPSDRFFAERPEGSVSTLKIQRTQQEDSAVYLCASSLFIDSNQPQHFGDGTRLSIL.

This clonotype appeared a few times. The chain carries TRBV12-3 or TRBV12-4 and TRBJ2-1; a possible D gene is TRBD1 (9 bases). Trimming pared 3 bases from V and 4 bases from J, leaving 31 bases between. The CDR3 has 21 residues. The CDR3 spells CASSFLDRGFSGTRTYNEQFF. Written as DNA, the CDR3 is TGTGCCAGCAGTTTCTTGGACAGGGGCTTCTCCGGGACTAGAACATACAATGAGCAGTTCTTC.

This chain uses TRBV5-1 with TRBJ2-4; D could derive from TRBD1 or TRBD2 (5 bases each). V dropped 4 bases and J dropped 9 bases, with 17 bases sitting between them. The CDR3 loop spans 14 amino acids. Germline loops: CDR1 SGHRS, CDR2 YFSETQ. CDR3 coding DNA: TGCGCCAGCAGCGCCAAGGGGACCGCTATCATTCAGTACTTC. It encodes CASSAKGTAIIQYF.

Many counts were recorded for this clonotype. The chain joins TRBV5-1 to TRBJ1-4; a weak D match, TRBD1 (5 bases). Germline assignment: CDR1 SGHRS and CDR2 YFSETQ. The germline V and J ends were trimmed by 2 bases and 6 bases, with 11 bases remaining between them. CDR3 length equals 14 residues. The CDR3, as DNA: TGCGCCAGCAGCTTCGGGGGAAGCGATGAAAAACTGTTTTTT. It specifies CASSFGGSDEKLFF.

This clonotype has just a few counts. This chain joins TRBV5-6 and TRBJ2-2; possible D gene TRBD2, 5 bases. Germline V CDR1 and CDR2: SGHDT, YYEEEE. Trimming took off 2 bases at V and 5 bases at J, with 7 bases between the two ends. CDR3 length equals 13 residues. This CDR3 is CASSFRETGELFF. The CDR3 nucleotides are TGTGCCAGCAGCTTTAGGGAGACCGGGGAGCTGTTTTTT.

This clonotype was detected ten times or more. The CDR3 nucleotides are TGTGCCAGCAGTTTCGGGGGGTTCTCTGGAAACACCATATATTTT. It codes for CASSFGGFSGNTIYF. This rearrangement joins TRBV12-3 or TRBV12-4 to TRBJ1-3; D may be TRBD1 (5 bases). Trimming cost V 3 bases and J 0 bases, with 9 bases left between them. The CDR3 runs to 15 residues.

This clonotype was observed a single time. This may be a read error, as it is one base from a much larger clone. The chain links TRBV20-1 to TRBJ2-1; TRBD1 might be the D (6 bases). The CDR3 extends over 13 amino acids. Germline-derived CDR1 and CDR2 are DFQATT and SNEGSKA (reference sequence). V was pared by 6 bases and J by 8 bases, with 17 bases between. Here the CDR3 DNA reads TGCAGTGCCCTAAGACAGGTAGGCCATGAGCAGTTCTTC. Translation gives CSALRQVGHEQFF.

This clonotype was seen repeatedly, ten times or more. CDR3 amino acids: CASSLFPQGNTEAFF. The CDR3 DNA sequence: TGTGCCAGCAGTTTATTTCCTCAGGGGAACACTGAAGCTTTCTTT. The V call is TRBV28, the J call TRBJ1-1; D is perhaps TRBD1 (5 bases). Germline assignment: CDR1 MDHEN and CDR2 SYDVKM. The V and J ends lost 1 base and 1 base respectively, with 10 bases between them. This CDR3 spans 15 amino acids.

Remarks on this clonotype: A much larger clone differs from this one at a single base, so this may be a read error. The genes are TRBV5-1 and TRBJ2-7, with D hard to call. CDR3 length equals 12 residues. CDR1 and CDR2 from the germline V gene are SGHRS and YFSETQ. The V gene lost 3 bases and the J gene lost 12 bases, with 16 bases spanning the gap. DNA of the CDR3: TGCGCCAGCAGCTCGGAAATTGGATTGTGGTACTTC. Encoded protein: CASSSEIGLWYF. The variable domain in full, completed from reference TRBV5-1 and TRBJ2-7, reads KAGVTQTPRYLIKTRGQQVTLSCSPISGHRSVSWYQQTPGQGLQFLFEYFSETQRNKGNFPGRFSGRQFSNSRSEMNVSTLELGDSALYLCASSSEIGLWYFGPGTRLTVT.

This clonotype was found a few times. The CDR3: CASSLTTANTGELFF. The CDR3 DNA is TGCGCCAGCAGCTTGACTACCGCGAACACCGGGGAGCTGTTTTTT. The chain has TRBV5-1 and TRBJ2-2, with unresolved D. CDR1 is SGHRS, CDR2 YFSETQ, per germline. V lost 1 base and J 0 bases, leaving 7 bases between the germline ends. This CDR3 spans 15 amino acids.

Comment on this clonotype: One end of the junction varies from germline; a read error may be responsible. The CDR3 DNA follows: TGCGGTGCTATAGATGGGAATTCCTACGAGCAGTACTTC. Its protein is CGAIDGNSYEQYF. The chain uses TRBV20-1 and TRBJ2-7; D is unresolved. CDR1 is DFQATT, CDR2 SNEGSKA, per germline (reference sequence). The CDR3 is made up of 13 amino acids.

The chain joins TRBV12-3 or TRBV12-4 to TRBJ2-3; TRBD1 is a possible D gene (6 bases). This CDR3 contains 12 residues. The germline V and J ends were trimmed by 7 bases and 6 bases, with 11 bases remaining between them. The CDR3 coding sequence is TGTGCCAGCACCAGGGGCAGGGATACGCAGTATTTT. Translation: CASTRGRDTQYF.